The clone carrying this T cell receptor beta chain appeared once. This specimen belongs to a study of blood T cell repertoires in COVID-19. Study information: Spain, Italy and the United States supplied samples that represented acute and convalescent COVID-19. T cells, B-cell-depleted T cells, or PBMCs supplied cDNA or gDNA.

Study processing details: Scientists estimated how many nucleated cells there were by amplifying reference gene primers. Assay used: immunoSEQ multiplex PCR; TCRdb lists only in-frame clones, some missing. V and J calls and clone size are copied from that table; D and trimming were computed from the DNA. The sample yields 120,000 or so clones, less than 85% seen once. Germline assignment: CDR1 SGHKS and CDR2 YYEKEE (reference sequence). J gave up 4 bases and V 5 bases, and 4 bases lay outside the gene matches. The CDR3 covers 13 residues. This chain uses TRBV5-5 with TRBJ1-1; TRBD1 matches 8 bases. This sequence was found in a human donor with acute or convalescent COVID-19. The donor label of this sample is uncertain. The sequenced material came from peripheral blood. The CDR3, as DNA: TGTGCCAGCAGTTTTACAGGGGGCACTGAAGCTTTCTTT. This sequence encodes CASSFTGGTEAFF.